This TCR beta chain comes out of a study of blood T cell repertoires in COVID-19. Study-level information: Samples representing acute and convalescent COVID-19 were sourced from the United States, Italy and Spain. Sample material is recorded as cDNA or gDNA derived from T cells, B-cell-depleted T cells, or PBMCs.

The CDR3 runs to 12 residues. CDR1 is KGHSH, CDR2 LQKENI, per germline. Trimming took 3 bases from V and 1 from J, leaving 3 bases between them. The data were produced by immunoSEQ multiplex PCR, yet TCRdb's version contains in-frame clones alone and is incomplete. The sample lists about 89,000 clones, approximately 80% occurring once. Concerning this clone: The sample holds other DNA sequences that translate to the same CDR3.

Sequenced: peripheral blood. The sequence was obtained from a human donor in a cohort sampled during active COVID-19. The V call is TRBV18, the J call TRBJ1-1; no firm D call. DNA for the CDR3: TGTGCCAGCTCACCGCGGAACACTGAAGCTTTCTTT. It encodes CASSPRNTEAFF.